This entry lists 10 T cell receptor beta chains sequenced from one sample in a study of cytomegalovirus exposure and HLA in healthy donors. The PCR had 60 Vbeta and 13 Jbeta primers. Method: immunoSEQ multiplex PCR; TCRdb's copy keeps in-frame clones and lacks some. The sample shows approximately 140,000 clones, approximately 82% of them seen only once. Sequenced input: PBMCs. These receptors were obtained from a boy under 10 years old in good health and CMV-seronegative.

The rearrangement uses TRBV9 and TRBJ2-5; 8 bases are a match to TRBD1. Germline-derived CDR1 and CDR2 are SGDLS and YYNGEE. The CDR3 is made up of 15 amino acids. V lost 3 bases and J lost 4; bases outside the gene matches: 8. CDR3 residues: CASSARPDRGETQYF. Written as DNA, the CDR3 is TGTGCCAGCAGCGCCCGCCCCGACAGGGGAGAGACCCAGTACTTC.

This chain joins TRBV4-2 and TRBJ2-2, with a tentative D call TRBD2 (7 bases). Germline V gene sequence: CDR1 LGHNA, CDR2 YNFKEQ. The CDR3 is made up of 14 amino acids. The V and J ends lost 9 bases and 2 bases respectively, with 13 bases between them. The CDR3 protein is CASMRGPNTGELFF. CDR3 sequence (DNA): TGTGCCAGTATGCGGGGGCCTAACACCGGGGAGCTGTTTTTT.

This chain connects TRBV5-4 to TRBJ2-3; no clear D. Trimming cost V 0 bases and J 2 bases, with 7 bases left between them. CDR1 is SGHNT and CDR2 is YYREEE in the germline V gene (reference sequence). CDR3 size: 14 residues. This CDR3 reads CASSLGHPTDTQYF. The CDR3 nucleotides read TGTGCCAGCAGCTTGGGACACCCCACAGATACGCAGTATTTT.

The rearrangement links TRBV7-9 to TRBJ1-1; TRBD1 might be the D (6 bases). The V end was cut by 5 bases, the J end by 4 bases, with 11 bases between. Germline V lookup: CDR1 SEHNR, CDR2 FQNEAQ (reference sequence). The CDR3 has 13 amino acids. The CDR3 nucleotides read TGTGCCAGCAGCCGGGGGGGCGGCACTGAAGCTTTCTTT. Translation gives CASSRGGGTEAFF.

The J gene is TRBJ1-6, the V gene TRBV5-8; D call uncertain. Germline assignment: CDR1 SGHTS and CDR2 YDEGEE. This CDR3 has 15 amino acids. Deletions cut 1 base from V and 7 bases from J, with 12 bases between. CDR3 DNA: TGTGCCAGCAGCTTGTATGGGGAGCGGAATTCACCCCTCCACTTT. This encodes CASSLYGERNSPLHF.

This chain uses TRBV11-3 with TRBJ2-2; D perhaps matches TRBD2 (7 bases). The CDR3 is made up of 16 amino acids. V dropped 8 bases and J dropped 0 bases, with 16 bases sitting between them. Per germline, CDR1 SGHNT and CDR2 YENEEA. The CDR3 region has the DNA TGTGCCAGCTCCGAGGGGGGGATCGCGAACACCGGGGAGCTGTTTTTT. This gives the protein CASSEGGIANTGELFF. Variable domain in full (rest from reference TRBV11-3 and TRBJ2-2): EAGVVQSPRYKIIEKKQPVAFWCNPISGHNTLYWYLQNLGQGPELLIRYENEEAVDDSQLPKDRFSAERLKGVDSTLKIQPAELGDSAVYLCASSEGGIANTGELFFGEGSRLTVL.

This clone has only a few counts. CDR3 nucleotides: TGTGCCAGCAGCCCCTTGAAGAGCTCCTACAATGAGCAGTTCTTC. Translated: CASSPLKSSYNEQFF. The gene calls are TRBV7-2 and TRBJ2-1; D call uncertain. Trimming cost V 5 bases and J 0 bases, with 11 bases left between them. The length of the CDR3 is 15 residues. Germline CDR1 and CDR2: SGHTA and FQGNSA.

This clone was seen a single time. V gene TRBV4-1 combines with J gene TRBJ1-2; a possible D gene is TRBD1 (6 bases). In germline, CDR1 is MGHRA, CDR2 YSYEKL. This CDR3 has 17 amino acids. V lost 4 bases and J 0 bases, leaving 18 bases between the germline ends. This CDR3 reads CASSPQGGLATNYGYTF. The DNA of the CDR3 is TGCGCCAGCAGCCCCCAAGGGGGACTAGCAACTAACTATGGCTACACCTTC.

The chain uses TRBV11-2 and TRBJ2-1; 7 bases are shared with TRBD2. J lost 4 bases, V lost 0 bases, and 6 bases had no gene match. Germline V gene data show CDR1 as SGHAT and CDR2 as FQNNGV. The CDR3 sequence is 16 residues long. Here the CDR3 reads CASSLEGGRPYNEQFF. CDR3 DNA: TGTGCCAGCAGCTTAGAAGGCGGGAGACCGTACAATGAGCAGTTCTTC.

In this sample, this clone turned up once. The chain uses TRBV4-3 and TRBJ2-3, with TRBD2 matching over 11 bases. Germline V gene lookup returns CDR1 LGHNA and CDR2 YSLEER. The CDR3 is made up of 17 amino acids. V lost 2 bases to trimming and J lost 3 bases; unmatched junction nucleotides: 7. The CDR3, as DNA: TGCGCCAGCAGCCAAACTAGCGGGGGTTTTACGACAGATACGCAGTATTTT. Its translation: CASSQTSGGFTTDTQYF.